This T cell receptor beta chain originates from a study of T-cell reconstitution after alpha-beta-depleted transplantation in children. Germline assignment: CDR1 SGHTA and CDR2 FQGNSA. The V end lost 5 bases, the J end lost 1 base, and 9 bases lay between the germline ends. The CDR3 length is 13 residues. Many counts were recorded for this clonotype. TCRbeta library preparation incorporated unique molecular identifiers. TCRdb analysed the PCR reads with MiXCR anew, one entry per CDR3 protein. The table includes a few hundred thousand distinct CDR3 sequences, 9% to 10% detected once. The source material was PBMCs from the stem cell graft donor, sampled from the stem cell graft. This chain links TRBV7-2 with TRBJ2-7; possible D gene TRBD2, 6 bases. This receptor was taken from a human donor who donated a stem cell graft to a child with SCID. The CDR3 sequence is CASSPRGSYEQYF. The CDR3 nucleotides read TGTGCCAGCAGCCCCCGGGGGTCCTACGAGCAGTACTTC.